These 14 T cell receptor beta chains came from one sample sequenced in a study of CD8+ T cells in alopecia areata. Extraction and reverse transcription of RNA yielded cDNA as the sequencing template. Sequenced by immunoSEQ multiplex PCR; TCRdb stores in-frame clones only, minus some. This table holds 200,000 to 250,000 clones, under 60% found once. As for treatment: oral pan-JAK inhibitor, 5-10 mg twice daily. Sequenced material: CD4+ T cells sorted from blood, taken at week 4, from a patient treated with tofacitinib. These receptor sequences come from a human donor with alopecia areata.

The chain combines TRBV15 with TRBJ2-6; D not certain. Germline V lookup: CDR1 LNHNV, CDR2 YYDKDF (reference sequence). The CDR3 extends over 16 amino acids. V shed 1 base and J shed 1 base, with 8 bases lying between them. The CDR3 is CATSRVRISGANVLTF. The CDR3 bases are TGTGCCACCAGCAGAGTTCGGATTTCTGGGGCCAACGTCCTGACTTTC.

This clone has only a few counts. The CDR3 DNA reads as TGCAGCGTTGTGTGGCAGGGGGCGCGGGAGACCCAGTACTTC. It is translated as CSVVWQGARETQYF. The chain recombines TRBV29-1 with TRBJ2-5, with 8 nucleotides matching TRBD1. Germline V CDR1 and CDR2: SQVTM, ANQGSEA. Trimming cost V 4 bases and J 5 bases; bases outside gene matches: 9. This CDR3 is 14 amino acids long.

This chain uses TRBV30 with TRBJ2-7; D gene unclear. Germline assignment: CDR1 GTSNPN and CDR2 SVGIG (reference sequence). CDR3 size: 12 residues. The ends were cut back, 5 bases at V and 0 bases at J, with 8 bases in the middle. The CDR3 here is CAWGRSSYEQYF. CDR3 sequence (DNA): TGTGCCTGGGGACGGAGCTCCTACGAGCAGTACTTC.

This sequence joins TRBV29-1 and TRBJ2-1; TRBD2 agrees at 11 bases. Germline V gene sequence: CDR1 SQVTM, CDR2 ANQGSEA. This CDR3 is built from 14 residues. With V trimmed by 6 bases and J by 4 bases, 5 bases remained unmatched. The CDR3 sequence: CSVLLAGGYNEQFF. CDR3 bases: TGCAGCGTCCTCCTAGCGGGGGGATACAATGAGCAGTTCTTC.

This clone has only one observation. The genes are TRBV2 and TRBJ2-5; D possibly corresponds to TRBD1 (6 bases). The closer fit of TRBJ2-7 to the DNA end suggests the J call may be wrong. This CDR3 region has 12 residues. Germline V lookup: CDR1 SNHLY, CDR2 FYNNEI. This chain's CDR3 is CASSATGYEQYF. DNA of the CDR3: TGTGCCAGCAGTGCGACAGGCTACGAGCAGTACTTC.

V usage is TRBV6-1 and J usage is TRBJ2-4; a weak D match, TRBD2 (5 bases). Germline V gives CDR1 MNHNS, CDR2 SASEGT. The CDR3 is made up of 13 amino acids. V was trimmed by 5 bases and J by 8 bases, leaving 13 bases between them. CDR3 amino acids: CASSFRLKDIQYF. For the CDR3, the DNA is TGTGCCAGCAGTTTCCGACTAAAGGACATTCAGTACTTC.

V and J are TRBV2 and TRBJ2-1, with TRBD2 identical over 11 bases. In germline, CDR1 is SNHLY, CDR2 FYNNEI. This CDR3 comprises 18 residues. The J segment lost 3 bases and the V segment lost 3 bases, leaving 10 bases of the junction unmatched. CDR3 in amino acids: CASSDNSGGAPHYNEQFF. CDR3 DNA: TGTGCCAGCAGTGATAATAGCGGGGGGGCCCCTCACTACAATGAGCAGTTCTTC. The complete variable domain, with remaining parts taken from reference TRBV2 and TRBJ2-1, reads EPEVTQTPSHQVTQMGQEVILRCVPISNHLYFYWYRQILGQKVEFLVSFYNNEISEKSEIFDDQFSVERPDGSNFTLKIRSTKLEDSAMYFCASSDNSGGAPHYNEQFFGPGTRLTVL.

The chain uses TRBV7-2 and TRBJ1-6, with 7 bases fitting TRBD1. From germline, CDR1 is SGHTA and CDR2 FQGNSA. The CDR3 is 14 amino acids. V shed 5 bases and J 6 bases; nucleotides not matched to a gene: 4. The CDR3 nucleotides read TGTGCCAGCAGCCCGGGACAGTTTAATTCACCCCTCCACTTT. Protein product: CASSPGQFNSPLHF.

This clone was picked up a small number of times. This chain uses TRBV10-3 with TRBJ2-3, with D perhaps matching TRBD1 or TRBD2 (5 bases each). V lost 0 bases, J lost 1 base, and 17 bases lay in between. The CDR3 runs to 18 residues. Germline CDR1 reads ENHRY; CDR2 reads SYGVKD. The CDR3 region has the DNA TGTGCCATCAGTGAGTCGCGGGCAGCAGGGTCCGGCACAGATACGCAGTATTTT. It translates to CAISESRAAGSGTDTQYF.

This clone was observed a handful of times. The CDR3 nucleotides read TGTGCCAGCGGGCTGGGCGAGCAGTACTTC. Protein product: CASGLGEQYF. V and J are TRBV5-5 and TRBJ2-7; D is uncertain. The CDR3 covers 10 residues. With 7 bases removed from V and 6 bases from J, the gap between germline ends came to 8 bases. The germline V gene has CDR1 SGHKS and CDR2 YYEKEE (reference sequence).

J is TRBJ1-1 and V is TRBV30; no reliable D call. The CDR3 runs to 12 residues. Germline values: CDR1 GTSNPN, CDR2 SVGIG (reference sequence). Trimming removed 4 bases from V and 1 base from J, with 7 bases in between. The CDR3 sequence: CAWKRANTEAFF. Here the CDR3 DNA reads TGTGCCTGGAAGAGGGCGAACACTGAAGCTTTCTTT. Full variable domain (missing parts from reference TRBV30 and TRBJ1-1): SQTIHQWPATLVQPVGSPLSLECTVEGTSNPNLYWYRQAAGRGLQLLFYSVGIGQISSEVPQNLSASRPQDRQFILSSKKLLLSDSGFYLCAWKRANTEAFFGQGTRLTVV.

V usage is TRBV11-2 and J usage is TRBJ2-5; D tentatively reads TRBD1 or TRBD2 (6 bases each). CDR3 length: 13 amino acids. Germline lookup yields CDR1 SGHAT and CDR2 FQNNGV. Trimming shortened V by 7 bases and J by 5 bases, and 14 bases separated the two germline ends. In DNA, the CDR3 is TGTGCCAGCACCCTCCGGAGGGGGGAGACCCAGTACTTC. Encoded protein: CASTLRRGETQYF. Variable domain in full (rest from reference TRBV11-2 and TRBJ2-5): EAGVAQSPRYKIIEKRQSVAFWCNPISGHATLYWYQQILGQGPKLLIQFQNNGVVDDSQLPKDRFSAERLKGVDSTLKIQPAKLEDSAVYLCASTLRRGETQYFGPGTRLLVL.

The V gene is TRBV30, the J gene TRBJ2-1; TRBD1 matches 10 bases. V was clipped by 5 bases and J by 4 bases; unmatched bases: 5. Per the germline V gene, CDR1 is GTSNPN and CDR2 is SVGIG (reference sequence). The CDR3 extends over 14 amino acids. Here the CDR3 reads CAWLPGQGYNEQFF. In DNA form, the CDR3 reads TGTGCCTGGCTGCCGGGACAGGGGTACAATGAGCAGTTCTTC.

This clone has more than one count but fewer than ten. The chain combines TRBV5-1 with TRBJ1-5; 8 nucleotides align to TRBD1. The CDR3 is 15 residues long. V shed 5 bases and J 3 bases; nucleotides not matched to a gene: 7. CDR1 is SGHRS, CDR2 YFSETQ, per germline. Here the CDR3 reads CASRETGDPNQPQHF. The DNA for the CDR3 is TGCGCCAGCAGAGAGACAGGGGACCCCAATCAGCCCCAGCATTTT.